These 14 T cell receptor beta chains share one sample of origin, sequenced in a study of blood T cell repertoires in COVID-19. Only in-frame clones appear in the TCRdb table, and some are missing; sequencing was by immunoSEQ multiplex PCR. This sample has some 290,000 clones, with about 85% found just once. Sample: peripheral blood. The receptors stem from a woman between 45 and 65 years old who had recovered from COVID-19.

The V call is TRBV6-6, the J call TRBJ1-2; the match to TRBD1 covers 7 bases. CDR3 length: 13 amino acids. Looked up from germline, CDR1 is MNHNY and CDR2 is SVGAGI (reference sequence). V was pared by 11 bases and J by 7 bases, with 13 bases of the junction left unmatched. This CDR3 reads CAVRQGPYPGYTF. The CDR3 DNA reads TGTGCCGTCAGACAGGGTCCCTACCCTGGCTACACCTTC.

The chain carries TRBV3-1 (or the pseudogene TRBV3-2) and TRBJ2-6; 7 positions match TRBD1. V lost 1 base, J lost 0 bases, and 12 bases stayed unmatched. CDR1 is LGHDT, CDR2 YNNKEL, per germline (reference sequence). The CDR3 covers 20 residues. The chain's CDR3 is CASSQGRHGTVSSGANVLTF. The CDR3 DNA follows: TGTGCCAGCAGCCAAGGCCGCCACGGGACAGTCAGCTCTGGGGCCAACGTCCTGACTTTC.

The rearrangement uses TRBV18 and TRBJ1-6; 7 positions agree with TRBD1. Per germline, CDR1 KGHSH and CDR2 LQKENI. The V gene end was trimmed by 8 bases and the J gene end by 8 bases; junction bases not matched to a gene: 9. The CDR3 runs 14 residues. The CDR3 is CASASTGKDSPLHF. As DNA, the CDR3 is TGTGCCAGCGCTTCGACAGGGAAGGATTCACCCCTCCACTTT.

This chain joins TRBV6-6 and TRBJ2-2; 12 bases line up with TRBD2. V lost 4 bases and J lost 7; bases outside the gene matches: 4. CDR1 and CDR2 from the germline V gene are MNHNY and SVGAGI (reference sequence). The CDR3 length is 15 residues. The CDR3 coding sequence is TGTGCCAGCAGTTCTACTAGCGGGAGGATCGGGGAGCTGTTTTTT. This sequence encodes CASSSTSGRIGELFF.

This chain uses TRBV19 with TRBJ2-1; D remains ambiguous. Trimming took off 5 bases at V and 9 bases at J, with 8 bases between the two ends. The CDR3 contains 11 residues. The germline V gene has CDR1 LNHDA and CDR2 SQIVND (reference sequence). The DNA of the CDR3 is TGTGCCAGTAGTTCCCTCGTTGAGCAGTTCTTC. Its translation: CASSSLVEQFF.

CDR3 sequence (DNA): TGTGCCAGCAGCTTCAGGTGGACTGAAGCTTTCTTT. Its translation is CASSFRWTEAFF. The V call is TRBV5-4, the J call TRBJ1-1; D uncertain. Germline loops: CDR1 SGHNT, CDR2 YYREEE (reference sequence). CDR3 length: 12 residues. The V end lost 2 bases, the J end lost 5 bases, and 7 bases lay between the germline ends.

V is TRBV27 and J is TRBJ1-5, with D perhaps matching TRBD1 (6 bases). The CDR3 spans 13 residues. V lost 11 bases, J lost 3 bases, and 14 bases lay in between. The germline CDR1 and CDR2 sequences are MNHEY and SMNVEV (reference sequence). The CDR3 DNA reads as TGTGCCGCGGGGGGCAGGAACAATCAGCCCCAGCATTTT. Protein: CAAGGRNNQPQHF.

The V call is TRBV19, the J call TRBJ1-5, with D maybe TRBD1 (5 bases). Germline values: CDR1 LNHDA, CDR2 SQIVND (reference sequence). This CDR3 region has 13 residues. V dropped 8 bases and J dropped 7 bases, with 15 bases sitting between them. The CDR3 bases are TGTGCCAGTGCTGACAGACCCCACCAGCCCCAGCATTTT. Amino acids: CASADRPHQPQHF.

This clone occurred once. The CDR3 is CASSPLAASGSFGEQETQYF. The CDR3 nucleotides read TGTGCCAGCTCACCGTTAGCGGCTAGCGGGAGTTTTGGGGAGCAAGAGACCCAGTACTTC. The rearrangement links TRBV18 to TRBJ2-5; 10 bases fit TRBD2. V was clipped by 3 bases and J by 2 bases; unmatched bases: 18. The V gene's germline CDR1 is KGHSH and CDR2 LQKENI. The CDR3 runs to 20 residues.

The chain is built from TRBV5-1 and TRBJ2-1; 12 nucleotides agree with TRBD2. Looked up from germline, CDR1 is SGHRS and CDR2 is YFSETQ. The CDR3 has 17 amino acids. V trimming: 4 bases; J trimming: 9 bases; junction bases outside the gene matches: 14. The CDR3 region is CASSQRQTSGSRREQFF. The CDR3 DNA is TGCGCCAGCAGCCAGCGCCAGACTAGCGGGAGTAGACGTGAGCAGTTCTTC.

This sequence joins TRBV7-2 and TRBJ2-7, with 8 bases fitting TRBD2. Germline V gene sequence: CDR1 SGHTA, CDR2 FQGNSA. With V trimmed by 2 bases and J by 5 bases, 5 bases remained unmatched. The CDR3 spans 14 residues. CDR3 bases: TGTGCCAGCAGCTTAAGCGGGAGCATCAACGAGCAGTACTTC. It encodes CASSLSGSINEQYF.

The chain employs TRBV7-2 and TRBJ2-5; tentative D call: TRBD2 (6 bases). Trimming cost V 3 bases and J 2 bases, with 13 bases left between them. Looked up from germline, CDR1 is SGHTA and CDR2 is FQGNSA. The length of the CDR3 is 15 residues. As DNA, the CDR3 is TGTGCCAGCAGCTTTACCGGGACTTCGCAAGAGACCCAGTACTTC. Residues: CASSFTGTSQETQYF.

The rearrangement joins TRBV7-9 to TRBJ1-2; TRBD1 matches at 8 bases. The CDR3 length is 13 residues. CDR1 and CDR2 from the germline V gene are SEHNR and FQNEAQ (reference sequence). The V and J ends lost 4 bases and 6 bases, in that order; junction bases with no gene match: 4. The CDR3 loop is CASSSGQGNGYTF. The CDR3 DNA reads TGTGCCAGCAGCTCCGGACAGGGTAATGGCTACACCTTC.

The genes are TRBV28 and TRBJ2-7; D is uncertain. With 2 bases removed from V and 2 bases from J, the gap between germline ends came to 10 bases. The CDR3 extends over 14 amino acids. Germline CDR1 reads MDHEN; CDR2 reads SYDVKM. CDR3 nucleotides: TGTGCCAGCAGTTTACCTAGTTGGGCCTACGAGCAGTACTTC. Its translation: CASSLPSWAYEQYF.